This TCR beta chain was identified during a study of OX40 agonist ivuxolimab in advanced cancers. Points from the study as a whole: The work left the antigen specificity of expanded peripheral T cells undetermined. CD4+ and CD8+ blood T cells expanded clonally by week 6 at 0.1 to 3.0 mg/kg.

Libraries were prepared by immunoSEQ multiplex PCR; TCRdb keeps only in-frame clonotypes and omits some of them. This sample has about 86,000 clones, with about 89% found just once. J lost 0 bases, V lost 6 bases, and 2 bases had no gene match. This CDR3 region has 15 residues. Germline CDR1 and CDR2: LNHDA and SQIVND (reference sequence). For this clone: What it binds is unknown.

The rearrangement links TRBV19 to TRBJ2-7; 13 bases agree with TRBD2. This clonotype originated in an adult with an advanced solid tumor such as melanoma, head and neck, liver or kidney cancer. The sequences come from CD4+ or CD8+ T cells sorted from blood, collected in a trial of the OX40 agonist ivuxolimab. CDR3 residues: CASRRLAGGSYEQYF. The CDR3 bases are TGTGCCAGTAGAAGACTAGCGGGAGGCTCCTACGAGCAGTACTTC.